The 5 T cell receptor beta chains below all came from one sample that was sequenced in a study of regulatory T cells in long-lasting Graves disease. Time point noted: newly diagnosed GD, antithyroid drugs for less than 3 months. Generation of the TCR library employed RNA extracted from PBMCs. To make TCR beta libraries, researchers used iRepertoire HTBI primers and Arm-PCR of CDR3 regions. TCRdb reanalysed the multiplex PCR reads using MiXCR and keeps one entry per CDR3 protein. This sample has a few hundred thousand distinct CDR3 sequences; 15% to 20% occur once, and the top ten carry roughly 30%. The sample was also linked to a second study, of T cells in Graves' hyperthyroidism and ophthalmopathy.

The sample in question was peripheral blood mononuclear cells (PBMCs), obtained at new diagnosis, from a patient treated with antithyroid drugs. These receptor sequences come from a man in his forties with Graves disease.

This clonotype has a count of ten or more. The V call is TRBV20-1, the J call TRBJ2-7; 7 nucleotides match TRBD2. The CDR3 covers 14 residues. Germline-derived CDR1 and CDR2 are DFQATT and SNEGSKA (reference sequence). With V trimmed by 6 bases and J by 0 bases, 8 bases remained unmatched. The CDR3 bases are TGCAGTGCAGCTAGCGGAGGTTACTCCTACGAGCAGTACTTC. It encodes CSAASGGYSYEQYF.

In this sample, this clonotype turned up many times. CDR3: CSGISQRNTEAFF. The DNA for the CDR3 is TGCAGCGGCATCAGTCAGCGGAACACTGAAGCTTTCTTT. V usage is TRBV29-1 and J usage is TRBJ1-1; D remains ambiguous. CDR1 SQVTM and CDR2 ANQGSEA come from the germline V gene. This CDR3 has 13 residues. Trimming left V 7 bases short and J 1 base short, with 13 bases between.

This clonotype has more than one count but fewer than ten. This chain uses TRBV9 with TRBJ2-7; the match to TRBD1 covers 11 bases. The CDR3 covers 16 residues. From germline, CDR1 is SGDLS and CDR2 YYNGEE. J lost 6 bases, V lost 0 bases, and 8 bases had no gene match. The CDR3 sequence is CASSVADRGRASEQYF. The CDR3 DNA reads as TGTGCCAGCAGCGTAGCGGACAGGGGGCGCGCAAGCGAGCAGTACTTC.

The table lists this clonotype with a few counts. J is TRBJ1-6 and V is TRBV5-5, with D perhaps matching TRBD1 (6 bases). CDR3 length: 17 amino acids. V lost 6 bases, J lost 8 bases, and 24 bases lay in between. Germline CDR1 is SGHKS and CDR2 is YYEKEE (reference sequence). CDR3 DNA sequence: TGTGCCAGCAACCCGTCAGTGGGAGTACAGGGTTATTCACCCCTCCACTTT. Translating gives CASNPSVGVQGYSPLHF.

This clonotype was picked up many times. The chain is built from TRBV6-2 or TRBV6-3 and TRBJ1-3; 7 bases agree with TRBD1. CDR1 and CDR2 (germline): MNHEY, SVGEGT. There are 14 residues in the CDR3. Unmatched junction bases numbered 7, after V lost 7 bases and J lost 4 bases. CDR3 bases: TGTGCCAGCAACCGGGACAGATCGGGAAACACCATATATTTT. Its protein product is CASNRDRSGNTIYF.